This TCR beta chain was sequenced during a study of T cells in tuberculosis. Study-wide context: In South Africa, adults with active tuberculosis were compared with IGRA-negative and latently infected IGRA-positive adolescents. Samples predate treatment or fall within its first 7 days.

With regard to this clone: What it binds is unknown.

The CDR3 consists of 12 residues. The ends were cut back, 4 bases at V and 11 bases at J, with 14 bases in the middle. Looked up from germline, CDR1 is MGHRA and CDR2 is YSYEKL. The sample's time point: new active TB diagnosis, blood taken before or within 7 days of starting treatment. Active tuberculosis patients were new diagnoses, HIV-seronegative, South African, and aged 18 years or older. Study-wide points: Active tuberculosis alpha repertoires lay closer to GMM-specific TCRs than controls'.

Using immunoSEQ multiplex PCR, the repertoire was profiled, and TCRdb retains in-frame clones only, with some absent. The table records about 49,000 clones, nearly 95% of them present only once. The sequenced sample was PBMCs, obtained at tuberculosis diagnosis. The rearrangement uses TRBV4-1 and TRBJ1-1; D is perhaps TRBD1 (5 bases). The source is an adult with tuberculosis. The CDR3 here is CASSPTGGRAFF. Here the CDR3 DNA reads TGCGCCAGCAGCCCGACGGGGGGAAGGGCTTTCTTT.